Listed below are T cell receptor beta chains from one sample, sequenced in a study of early T cells in non-severe SARS-CoV-2 infection. TCRdb reanalysed the 5' RACE reads using MiXCR and keeps one entry per CDR3 protein. The sample lists 90,000 to 120,000 distinct CDR3 sequences, over 8.5% seen once, with 6.5% to 8% in the top ten. The source material was whole blood. These receptors all stem from an adult who was a healthcare worker with PCR-confirmed SARS-CoV-2 infection or an uninfected control (not recorded which). CDR3s include the opening cysteine and the closing phenylalanine or tryptophan.

v_gene	j_gene	CDR3aa
TRBV28	TRBJ1-1	CASSRNGAFF
TRBV5-1	TRBJ2-7	CASSLVGTRGEQYF
TRBV10-2	TRBJ2-6	CASSVGGGSGANVLTF
TRBV2	TRBJ1-6	CASSFRRDSPLHF
TRBV24-1	TRBJ2-1	CATSTLTSGYNEQFF
TRBV30	TRBJ1-5	CAWSPLPGGVSNQPQHF
TRBV7-8	TRBJ2-3	CASSLGTWGSGTDTRYF
TRBV20-1	TRBJ2-1	CSARPLAGSYNEQFF
TRBV10-3	TRBJ1-5	CAISEGNQPQHF
TRBV5-1	TRBJ2-1	CASSAGYNEQFF
TRBV5-6	TRBJ2-3	CASSLRGSTDTQYF
TRBV27	TRBJ1-6	CASRPHRDDSPLHF
TRBV5-1	TRBJ2-3	CASSSGTGITDTQYF
TRBV6-2/TRBV6-3	TRBJ2-1	CASSSDRGRSYNEQFF
TRBV11-2	TRBJ1-4	CASSPTGVEKLFF
TRBV7-2	TRBJ2-3	CASSGGTRWDSTDTQYF
TRBV7-2	TRBJ2-7	CASSSQLGYEQYF
TRBV20-1	TRBJ2-3	CSARKNTDTQYF
TRBV2	TRBJ1-1	CASISHREEAFF
TRBV28	TRBJ2-3	CASTPVGTGGGTDTQYF
TRBV28	TRBJ1-1	CASSISSGSAEAFF
TRBV6-2/TRBV6-3	TRBJ2-1	CASSRPTGGPYNEQFF
TRBV6-1	TRBJ1-6	CATRQGMGNSPLHF
TRBV7-9	TRBJ2-1	CASVRGSSYNEQFF
TRBV14	TRBJ2-7	CASSLGLGTYEQYF
TRBV27	TRBJ1-1	CASSFNAGENTEAFF
TRBV12-3/TRBV12-4	TRBJ2-2	CASSTGTGNRSF
TRBV10-3	TRBJ2-5	CAISESTGRDAETQYF
TRBV11-3	TRBJ2-2	CASSFGQGVTGELFF
TRBV7-3	TRBJ2-5	CASSLRPAETQYF
TRBV29-1	TRBJ1-1	CSVETSQGLNTEAFF
TRBV4-3	TRBJ2-5	CASSQEIGQEQETQYF
TRBV10-3	TRBJ2-2	CAIRGLDWTGAGTGELFF
TRBV28	TRBJ1-2	CASSLMSRSNYGYTF
TRBV29-1	TRBJ1-1	CSVYSGIPPEAFF
TRBV7-9	TRBJ2-7	CASSLTGRPYEQYF
TRBV20-1	TRBJ2-7	CSAREPTDHYEQYF
TRBV7-8	TRBJ1-1	CASSGQEAFF
TRBV9	TRBJ2-3	CASSVGGQAGGITDTQYF
TRBV3-1	TRBJ2-3	CASSPGLLTDTQYF
TRBV4-1	TRBJ2-7	CASSQILAGGSMRAYEQYF
TRBV29-1	TRBJ2-1	CSVSPLAGVVGNEQFF
TRBV4-3	TRBJ2-3	CASSQGVGTDTQYF
TRBV6-6	TRBJ1-1	CASSYSRAEAFF
TRBV20-1	TRBJ2-3	CSASNQFPDTQYF
TRBV6-5	TRBJ2-5	CASSWGLAGGRETQYF
TRBV4-3	TRBJ2-3	CASSQDVNADTQYF
TRBV20-1	TRBJ1-4	CSARDDRQAGGKLFF
TRBV28	TRBJ2-3	CASSPPGLAGGQDTQYF
TRBV7-9	TRBJ2-1	CASSLAFQLNEQFF
TRBV12-3/TRBV12-4	TRBJ2-2	CASRKSGANTGELFF
TRBV6-5	TRBJ2-2	CASFRDRVPTGELFF
TRBV28	TRBJ2-6	CASIEGSGANVLTF
TRBV5-1	TRBJ2-1	CASSLSTSGRAGNEQFF
TRBV28	TRBJ1-1	CASIRPFTEAFF